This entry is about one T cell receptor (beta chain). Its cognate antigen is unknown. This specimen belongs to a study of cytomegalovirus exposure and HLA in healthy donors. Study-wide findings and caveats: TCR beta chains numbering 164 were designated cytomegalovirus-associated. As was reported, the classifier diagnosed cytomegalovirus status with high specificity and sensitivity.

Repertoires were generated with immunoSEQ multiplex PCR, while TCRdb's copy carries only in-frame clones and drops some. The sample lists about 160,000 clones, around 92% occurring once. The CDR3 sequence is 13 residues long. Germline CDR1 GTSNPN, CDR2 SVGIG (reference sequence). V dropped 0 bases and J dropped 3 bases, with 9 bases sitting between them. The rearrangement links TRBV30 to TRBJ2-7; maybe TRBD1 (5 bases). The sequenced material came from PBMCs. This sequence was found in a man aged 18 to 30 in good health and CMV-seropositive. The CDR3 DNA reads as TGTGCCTGGAGTGTCGCTCAGGGCTACGAGCAGTACTTC. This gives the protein CAWSVAQGYEQYF.